Presented here are 12 T cell receptor beta chains from one specimen sequenced in a study of technical replicates of blood from a handful of donors. The assay was immunoSEQ multiplex PCR, and TCRdb's table has in-frame clones only and misses some. The table includes around 64,000 clones, 80% to 95% detected once. Specimen: PBMCs. These receptor sequences come from a human donor in good health. Some clones in this sample may be carry-over from other donors' samples.

This chain uses TRBV5-4 with TRBJ2-2, with D possibly TRBD2 on 5 matching bases. This CDR3 has 14 amino acids. Trimming removed 4 bases at V and 5 bases at J, with 12 bases between. CDR1 and CDR2 (germline): SGHNT, YYREEE (reference sequence). CDR3 DNA: TGTGCCAGCAGCGCCCCGGAGGAAACCGGGGAGCTGTTTTTT. It is translated as CASSAPEETGELFF.

The gene calls are TRBV7-2 and TRBJ2-5; D might be TRBD2 (5 bases). CDR3 length: 13 amino acids. Germline V gives CDR1 SGHTA, CDR2 FQGNSA. The V and J ends lost 1 base and 6 bases respectively, with 9 bases between them. CDR3 in amino acids: CASSLVGSQTQYF. The CDR3, as DNA: TGTGCCAGCAGCTTAGTAGGGAGTCAGACCCAGTACTTC.

The chain employs TRBV7-9 and TRBJ2-5, with 12 positions matching TRBD2. Germline CDR1 SEHNR, CDR2 FQNEAQ (reference sequence). With V trimmed by 2 bases and J by 5 bases, 6 bases remained unmatched. The CDR3 loop spans 16 amino acids. This chain's CDR3 is CASSLLAGGPLETQYF. The CDR3 DNA is TGTGCCAGCAGCTTACTAGCGGGAGGGCCCCTGGAGACCCAGTACTTC.

The chain uses TRBV4-2 and TRBJ2-5; 15 nucleotides align to TRBD2. Germline loops: CDR1 LGHNA, CDR2 YNFKEQ. Trimming at V came to 3 bases and at J to 2 bases, leaving 10 bases not matched to a gene. The length of the CDR3 is 19 residues. CDR3 residues: CASSHRGLAGGHPQETQYF. The CDR3 coding sequence is TGTGCCAGCAGCCACAGGGGACTAGCGGGGGGTCACCCTCAAGAGACCCAGTACTTC.

CDR3 sequence (DNA): TGTGCCAGCACCCTGGACAGGACCGGGGAGCTGTTTTTT. Translating it yields CASTLDRTGELFF. The gene calls are TRBV2 and TRBJ2-2; 7 bases align to TRBD1. Unmatched junction bases numbered 4, after V lost 7 bases and J lost 5 bases. In germline, CDR1 is SNHLY, CDR2 FYNNEI. This CDR3 has 13 residues.

This clone was seen a single time. This chain links TRBV6-1 with TRBJ2-5; perhaps TRBD1 as D (6 bases). V was clipped by 5 bases and J by 5 bases, with 15 bases between them. This CDR3 has 14 residues. The V gene's germline CDR1 is MNHNS and CDR2 SASEGT. The CDR3 region has the DNA TGTGCCAGCAGTAGGGGGACAAGCTGGGAGACCCAGTACTTC. This codes for CASSRGTSWETQYF.

The chain recombines TRBV4-3 with TRBJ2-1; 9 bases agree with TRBD2. The CDR3 is 16 amino acids. CDR1 and CDR2 from the germline V gene are LGHNA and YSLEER. The V and J ends lost 0 bases and 6 bases, in that order; junction bases with no gene match: 6. The CDR3 reads CASSQEGLAGRNEQFF. The CDR3 region has the DNA TGCGCCAGCAGCCAAGAAGGCCTAGCGGGACGCAATGAGCAGTTCTTC.

The V call is TRBV5-1, the J call TRBJ2-5; 8 bases align to TRBD2. The CDR3 runs to 15 residues. V shed 0 bases, J shed 2 bases, and the junction held 3 bases outside the gene matches. Germline CDR1 SGHRS, CDR2 YFSETQ. CDR3 loop: CASSLGGGGQETQYF. As DNA, the CDR3 is TGCGCCAGCAGCTTGGGAGGCGGGGGGCAAGAGACCCAGTACTTC.

This chain connects TRBV7-3 to TRBJ2-1, with 8 bases fitting TRBD2. The CDR3 has 16 amino acids. Germline V gene data show CDR1 as SGHTA and CDR2 as FQGTGA. The V segment lost 5 bases and the J segment 5 bases; nucleotides outside the gene matches: 11. CDR3 region: CASSQTGGASDNEQFF. CDR3 coding DNA: TGTGCCAGCAGCCAGACCGGGGGGGCCAGCGACAATGAGCAGTTCTTC. The full variable domain, with the rest looked up from reference TRBV7-3 and TRBJ2-1, is GAGVSQTPSNKVTEKGKYVELRCDPISGHTALYWYRQSLGQGPEFLIYFQGTGAADDSGLPNDRFFAVRPEGSVSTLKIQRTERGDSAVYLCASSQTGGASDNEQFFGPGTRLTVL.

The J gene is TRBJ2-7, the V gene TRBV18; TRBD1 aligns across 7 bases. The CDR3 has 13 residues. Germline V gene data show CDR1 as KGHSH and CDR2 as LQKENI. V was clipped by 4 bases and J by 2 bases; unmatched bases: 2. The chain's CDR3 is CASSQGATYEQYF. For the CDR3, the DNA is TGTGCCAGCTCACAGGGGGCTACCTACGAGCAGTACTTC.

The chain is built from TRBV5-1 and TRBJ1-2, with D tentatively TRBD1 (5 bases). CDR3 length equals 14 residues. Looked up from germline, CDR1 is SGHRS and CDR2 is YFSETQ. With 2 bases removed from V and 6 bases from J, the gap between germline ends came to 14 bases. The CDR3 nucleotides are TGCGCCAGCAGCTTCGTCACAGGAAATAATGGCTACACCTTC. Amino acids: CASSFVTGNNGYTF. The variable domain in full, completed from reference TRBV5-1 and TRBJ1-2, reads KAGVTQTPRYLIKTRGQQVTLSCSPISGHRSVSWYQQTPGQGLQFLFEYFSETQRNKGNFPGRFSGRQFSNSRSEMNVSTLELGDSALYLCASSFVTGNNGYTFGSGTRLTVV.

The sample holds one count of this clone. The V gene is TRBV10-1, the J gene TRBJ2-7; D possibly corresponds to TRBD2 (5 bases). The CDR3 loop spans 13 amino acids. Germline assignment: CDR1 WNHNN and CDR2 SYGVQD (reference sequence). The V end was cut by 7 bases, the J end by 1 base, with 11 bases between. CDR3 nucleotides: TGCGCCAGCAACGAGGGCGGTTCCTACGAGCAGTACTTC. This encodes CASNEGGSYEQYF.